This T cell receptor delta chain is from a study of Vδ1+ human thymocytes (dated by TCRdb to 2016 to 2018). Concerning the study at large: mRNA-level TRG and TRD CDR3 repertoires of highly purified Vdelta1+ thymocytes from young children were characterised as a data resource. Validation of the multiplex-based CDR3 amplicon strategy against 5'RACE-based CDR3 amplicon generation methods had been performed previously. Broader findings and caveats from the paper: The thymic TRG and TRD repertoires appeared highly polyclonal, with Gaussian CDR3 length distributions, in contrast to the oligoclonal repertoires of peripheral blood. Many TRG clonotypes were shared between donors (up to about 6.9x10^3), whereas TRD repertoires were essentially private (max roughly 120 shared). Because unexpected Vdelta2 sequences could lead to misinterpretation of bulk repertoire data, the authors recommended using highly purified populations and validating at the single-cell level. Although sort purity was high, roughly a fifth of thymic TRD sequences were Vdelta2 (with a few Vdelta3), in contrast to the peripheral blood Vdelta1+ controls. Donors did not cluster by age or sex, so the analyses were not stratified by age or sex.

Thymic samples were depleted of alphabeta T cells, then CD3+ TCRVdelta1+ TCRVdelta2- thymocytes were FACS-sorted. The purity of the sorted Vdelta1+ thymocytes fell between about 97% and 99.6%. Thymic specimens came from fewer than 10 paediatric patients undergoing corrective cardiac surgery, aged from about 5 days to 16 months. After the thymic tissue was dispersed, mononuclear cells were isolated using a Histopaque-1077 density gradient. The staining antibodies were anti-TCRVdelta1 clone TS8.2, anti-TCRVdelta2 clone B6, anti-CD3 clone HIT3a and anti-TCRalphabeta clone IP26. A word on this clone: The antigen this receptor binds is unknown. No quality values exist for individual bases; no much larger clone is one base distant.

Here V drops 4 bases and J drops 1 base, and the junction holds 14 bases not matched to any gene. Inclusive of the bounding cysteine and phenylalanine, the CDR3 is 19 residues long. Only the CDR3 region is kept as DNA, spanning 57 bases read in frame from base 1. CDR1 and CDR2, looked up from the germline V gene, are TSWWSYY and QGS. RNA was extracted with the RNeasy mini kit and reverse transcribed using Superscript III. CDR3 amplicons were generated by multiplex PCR with pooled V-gene forward primers and a constant-region reverse primer carrying Illumina adaptor overhangs. After gel purification, the amplicons were indexed with Nextera index primers over eight extra PCR cycles and then purified using AMPure XP beads. Sequencing of libraries was performed on an Illumina MiSeq using paired-end 250 bp reads, dual indexing and an approximately 20% PhiX spike-in. The published analysis was carried out like this. FastQC was used to quality check the reads, while ea-utils fastq-join merged the TRG read pairs. IMGT/HighV-QUEST was used to annotate the sequences, only productive sequences with an unambiguous V-gene assignment were kept, and clonotypes were defined as sequences sharing an identical CDR3 sequence. VDJtools 1.1.1, tcR 2.2.3, Treemap and vegan Shannon diversity in R 3.4.4 were used for downstream analysis. TCRdb processed the public reads again with the CATT caller, after which rows with matching DNA were combined. None of the V and J calls come from the authors' own analysis; TCRdb made them. The table for this sample lists around 19,000 delta-chain clones; approximately 8.8% of them were counted only once. The top ten clonotypes cover over 0.75% of the sample.

This chain joins TRDV1 to TRDJ1, with 11 junctional bases fitting TRDD3. This TCR came from a child younger than two who had congenital heart surgery. Sequencing was performed on Vdelta1+ gamma-delta thymocytes from the thymus. This sample's cell subset or site label indicates: FACS-sorted CD3+ TCRalphabeta- TCRVdelta1+ TCRVdelta2- thymocytes. Here is the DNA: TGTGCTCTTGGGGCCCGGCTGGGGGATACAAGGGGGATCACCGATAAACTCATCTTT. It is translated as CALGARLGDTRGITDKLIF.